A selection of T cell receptor beta chains follows, all from one sample in a study of T-cell reconstitution after alpha-beta-depleted transplantation in children. TCRdb processed the PCR reads anew with MiXCR; each CDR3 protein has one entry. This table has 330,000 or so distinct CDR3 sequences, 10% appearing once. The sample was PBMCs from the stem cell graft donor, taken from the stem cell graft. The receptors shown here come from a human donor who donated a stem cell graft to a child with acute lymphoblastic leukemia. The CDR3 runs from the conserved cysteine through the conserved F or W. Each record gives: V gene, J gene, D gene, clone size, CDR3 protein, CDR3 DNA. A D gene is named only where the DNA matches it firmly. Rows may omit the clone size; those that give it use once, few, many or a size class.

TRBV3-1	TRBJ2-7	TRBD2	-	CASSRRAGAWNEQYF	TGTGCCAGCAGCAGGCGGGCGGGAGCTTGGAACGAGCAGTACTTC
TRBV28	TRBJ2-2	-	few	CAIRGWGDTGELFF	TGTGCCATCCGGGGTTGGGGGGACACCGGGGAGCTGTTTTTT
TRBV7-8	TRBJ2-5	TRBD1	-	CASSFDRVKTQYF	TGTGCCAGCAGCTTTGACAGGGTAAAGACCCAGTACTTC
TRBV29-1	TRBJ2-7	TRBD1	few	CSVGDRYEQYF	TGCAGCGTTGGGGACAGATACGAGCAGTACTTC
TRBV19	TRBJ1-5	-	-	CASSMGVYQPQHF	TGTGCCAGTAGTATGGGGGTTTATCAGCCCCAGCATTTT
TRBV24-1	TRBJ2-1	-	few	CATSALRAGDDHYFHNEQFF	TGTGCCACCAGTGCCCTCAGGGCCGGGGACGACCATTACTTCCATAATGAGCAGTTCTTC
TRBV12-3/TRBV12-4	TRBJ2-1	TRBD2	-	CASSLERDHEQFF	TGTGCCAGCAGTTTAGAGCGGGACCATGAGCAGTTCTTC
TRBV20-1	TRBJ1-6	TRBD1	few	CSATETGGLDNSPLHF	TGCAGTGCTACCGAGACAGGGGGCCTAGATAATTCACCCCTCCACTTT
TRBV2	TRBJ1-2	TRBD1	few	CASSVDRSTGGLNYGYTF	TGTGCCAGCAGTGTCGATCGGTCGACAGGGGGTTTGAACTATGGCTACACCTTC
TRBV10-3	TRBJ2-5	TRBD2	-	CATGTSGEETQYF	TGTGCCACCGGGACTAGCGGGGAAGAGACCCAGTACTTC
TRBV7-2	TRBJ2-4	-	-	CASSPDGIAKNIQYF	TGTGCCAGCAGCCCGGACGGGATAGCCAAAAACATTCAGTACTTC
TRBV11-2	TRBJ2-3	-	few	CASSWGLPLDTQYF	TGTGCCAGCAGCTGGGGCCTGCCGCTAGATACGCAGTATTTT
TRBV12-5	TRBJ2-1	TRBD2	-	CASGLVLLAGELYNEQFF	TGTGCTAGTGGTTTGGTTTTACTAGCGGGGGAGCTCTACAATGAGCAGTTCTTC
TRBV4-1	TRBJ2-3	TRBD2	-	CASSQKILTSGSSATDTQYF	TGCGCCAGCAGCCAAAAGATTCTGACTAGCGGGAGTTCGGCCACAGATACGCAGTATTTT
TRBV12-3/TRBV12-4	TRBJ1-5	TRBD1	few	CASSLDTGGPNQPQHF	TGTGCCAGCAGTTTAGATACAGGGGGCCCTAATCAGCCCCAGCATTTT
TRBV7-9	TRBJ2-5	TRBD1	once	CASSLFGGDRVETQYF	TGTGCCAGCAGCCTATTCGGCGGGGACAGGGTTGAGACCCAGTACTTC
TRBV7-8	TRBJ2-1	TRBD2	many	CASSLGDSGGGARRNEQFF	TGTGCCAGCAGCTTAGGTGATAGCGGGGGAGGGGCTAGACGCAATGAGCAGTTCTTC
TRBV6-1	TRBJ2-7	TRBD1	few	CASSGWTGKSYEQYF	TGTGCCAGCAGTGGCTGGACAGGGAAGTCCTACGAGCAGTACTTC